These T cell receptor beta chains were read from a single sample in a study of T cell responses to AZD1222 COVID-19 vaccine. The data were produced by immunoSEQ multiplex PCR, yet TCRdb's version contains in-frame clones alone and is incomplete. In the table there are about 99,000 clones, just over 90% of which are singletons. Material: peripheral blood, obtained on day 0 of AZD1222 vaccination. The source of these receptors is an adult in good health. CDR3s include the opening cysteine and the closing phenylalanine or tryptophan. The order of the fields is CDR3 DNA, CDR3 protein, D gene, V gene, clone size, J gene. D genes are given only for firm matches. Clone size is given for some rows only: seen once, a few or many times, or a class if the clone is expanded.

CDR3 DNA: TGTGCCAGCTCACCAATACGGGCCTTCGGGGCATACCCATACGAGCAGTACTTC; CDR3 protein: CASSPIRAFGAYPYEQYF; D gene: NA; V gene: TRBV18; clone size: NA; J gene: TRBJ2-7
CDR3 DNA: TGTGCCAGCAGCTTAGTCGGGGCTGGGGCCAACGTCCTGACTTTC; CDR3 protein: CASSLVGAGANVLTF; D gene: NA; V gene: TRBV7-9; clone size: NA; J gene: TRBJ2-6
CDR3 DNA: TGTGCCAGCAGCTCGGGAGGACTAGCGGGAGGTAGCTCCTACGAGCAGTACTTC; CDR3 protein: CASSSGGLAGGSSYEQYF; D gene: TRBD2; V gene: TRBV7-9; clone size: NA; J gene: TRBJ2-7
CDR3 DNA: TGTGCCAGCAGCTTTTTCCCTAGCTCCTACGAGCAGTACTTC; CDR3 protein: CASSFFPSSYEQYF; D gene: NA; V gene: TRBV7-2; clone size: NA; J gene: TRBJ2-7
CDR3 DNA: TGCAGTGCTAGTGGTACTCTAATGAACACTGAAGCTTTCTTT; CDR3 protein: CSASGTLMNTEAFF; D gene: NA; V gene: TRBV20-1; clone size: NA; J gene: TRBJ1-1
CDR3 DNA: TGCAGCGTTTGGACGGGAGAAGGGATAGTCACAGATACGCAGTATTTT; CDR3 protein: CSVWTGEGIVTDTQYF; D gene: NA; V gene: TRBV29-1; clone size: NA; J gene: TRBJ2-3
CDR3 DNA: TGTGCCAGCAGCGTAGGAGGGTGGGAGACCCAGTACTTC; CDR3 protein: CASSVGGWETQYF; D gene: NA; V gene: TRBV5-5; clone size: NA; J gene: TRBJ2-5
CDR3 DNA: TGTGCCAGCAGCTTAGGTAGTAGCCCCAGCTCGCAGTATTTT; CDR3 protein: CASSLGSSPSSQYF; D gene: NA; V gene: TRBV7-2; clone size: NA; J gene: TRBJ2-3
CDR3 DNA: TGTGCCAGCAGTGCTTTCACTGAAGCTTTCTTT; CDR3 protein: CASSAFTEAFF; D gene: NA; V gene: TRBV25-1; clone size: NA; J gene: TRBJ1-1
CDR3 DNA: TGCAGTGCTAGTGTGACGGTTAGCACAGATACGCAGTATTTT; CDR3 protein: CSASVTVSTDTQYF; D gene: NA; V gene: TRBV20-1; clone size: NA; J gene: TRBJ2-3
CDR3 DNA: TGCGCCAGCAGCTTAGACAGGGAGGGCTACGAGCAGTACTTC; CDR3 protein: CASSLDREGYEQYF; D gene: NA; V gene: TRBV5-1; clone size: NA; J gene: TRBJ2-7
CDR3 DNA: TGTGCCAGCAGCGTAGGTCCCGGACTCAGGGGGCAAAACGGGGAGCTGTTTTTT; CDR3 protein: CASSVGPGLRGQNGELFF; D gene: TRBD1; V gene: TRBV9; clone size: NA; J gene: TRBJ2-2
CDR3 DNA: TGTGCCACCAGCAGAGGTCTGGAAATTTCTGCCACCGGGGAGCTGTTTTTT; CDR3 protein: CATSRGLEISATGELFF; D gene: NA; V gene: TRBV15; clone size: NA; J gene: TRBJ2-2
CDR3 DNA: TGTGCCAGCAGCGTAGCGGATGGAGGGAGTGGTTGGACCGGGGAGCTGTTTTTT; CDR3 protein: CASSVADGGSGWTGELFF; D gene: NA; V gene: TRBV9; clone size: NA; J gene: TRBJ2-2
CDR3 DNA: TGTGCCAGCAGTGAGCGGGGGGGCCTCGCAGATACGCAGTATTTT; CDR3 protein: CASSERGGLADTQYF; D gene: TRBD2; V gene: TRBV6-1; clone size: NA; J gene: TRBJ2-3
CDR3 DNA: TGTGCCAGCAGCCCACCGGGACGTTACGAGCAGTACTTC; CDR3 protein: CASSPPGRYEQYF; D gene: NA; V gene: TRBV14; clone size: NA; J gene: TRBJ2-7
CDR3 DNA: TGTGCCTGGAGTTGGACAGGGCGCGGCTCCTATAATTCACCCCTCCACTTT; CDR3 protein: CAWSWTGRGSYNSPLHF; D gene: TRBD1; V gene: TRBV30; clone size: NA; J gene: TRBJ1-6
CDR3 DNA: TGTGCCAGCAGCCAACATATTGTGGGGAATGAGCAGTTCTTC; CDR3 protein: CASSQHIVGNEQFF; D gene: NA; V gene: TRBV7-2; clone size: NA; J gene: TRBJ2-1
CDR3 DNA: TGTGCCAGCAGCTTGCTTGGACAGGGCAATCAGCCCCAGCATTTT; CDR3 protein: CASSLLGQGNQPQHF; D gene: TRBD1; V gene: TRBV5-6; clone size: NA; J gene: TRBJ1-5
CDR3 DNA: TGTGCCAGCAGTTTTTTCGGGAGATTATCGGATACGCAGTATTTT; CDR3 protein: CASSFFGRLSDTQYF; D gene: NA; V gene: TRBV28; clone size: NA; J gene: TRBJ2-3
CDR3 DNA: TGTGCCAGCTCACCTAAGACAGCCTATGGCTACACCTTC; CDR3 protein: CASSPKTAYGYTF; D gene: NA; V gene: TRBV18; clone size: NA; J gene: TRBJ1-2
CDR3 DNA: TGTGCCAGCAGCCAAGGGGGGACTGGGGCCAACGTCCTGACTTTC; CDR3 protein: CASSQGGTGANVLTF; D gene: NA; V gene: TRBV6-5; clone size: NA; J gene: TRBJ2-6
CDR3 DNA: TGTGCCAGCAGTGAGAATGAAGGGTTACCCTATGGCTACACCTTC; CDR3 protein: CASSENEGLPYGYTF; D gene: NA; V gene: TRBV6-1; clone size: NA; J gene: TRBJ1-2
CDR3 DNA: TGTGCCAGCAGCTCGACAGGGGGCTACGAGCAGTACTTC; CDR3 protein: CASSSTGGYEQYF; D gene: TRBD1; V gene: TRBV7-3; clone size: NA; J gene: TRBJ2-7
CDR3 DNA: TGTGCCAGCAGCTTGGATCGGCGGGGGGGCTTTAGCACAGATACGCAGTATTTT; CDR3 protein: CASSLDRRGGFSTDTQYF; D gene: TRBD2; V gene: TRBV5-5; clone size: NA; J gene: TRBJ2-3
CDR3 DNA: TGTGCCAGTGACCGGGGAAGCCCTGGAAACACCATATATTTT; CDR3 protein: CASDRGSPGNTIYF; D gene: NA; V gene: TRBV19; clone size: NA; J gene: TRBJ1-3
CDR3 DNA: TGCGCCAGCAGCGGGGCCAATGAGCAGTTCTTC; CDR3 protein: CASSGANEQFF; D gene: NA; V gene: TRBV4-1; clone size: NA; J gene: TRBJ2-1
CDR3 DNA: TGTGCCAGCAGCGTAGGTGGTAGCGGGAGCTTCTACGAGCAGTACTTC; CDR3 protein: CASSVGGSGSFYEQYF; D gene: TRBD2; V gene: TRBV9; clone size: NA; J gene: TRBJ2-7
CDR3 DNA: TGTGCCAGCAGCGTAGCGGTAGGGTTCGGGGGAAACACCATATATTTT; CDR3 protein: CASSVAVGFGGNTIYF; D gene: NA; V gene: TRBV9; clone size: NA; J gene: TRBJ1-3
CDR3 DNA: TGTGCCAGCAGCCAGCGGACAGGGTGGGAGGAAAAACTGTTTTTT; CDR3 protein: CASSQRTGWEEKLFF; D gene: TRBD1; V gene: TRBV3-1/TRBV3-2; clone size: NA; J gene: TRBJ1-4
CDR3 DNA: TGTGCCAGCAGCCAAGTCAGGGGCCTTGGGCCCGATACGCAGTATTTT; CDR3 protein: CASSQVRGLGPDTQYF; D gene: NA; V gene: TRBV14; clone size: NA; J gene: TRBJ2-3
CDR3 DNA: TGTGCCATCAGTGAGTCCAGGACGCCGAACACTGAAGCTTTCTTT; CDR3 protein: CAISESRTPNTEAFF; D gene: NA; V gene: TRBV10-3; clone size: once; J gene: TRBJ1-1
CDR3 DNA: TGCAGCGTTGCTCAGGGTGGACGTCAGCCCCAGCATTTT; CDR3 protein: CSVAQGGRQPQHF; D gene: NA; V gene: TRBV29-1; clone size: NA; J gene: TRBJ1-5
CDR3 DNA: TGTGCCAGCAGTGAGGCGGGAGACTTTGATACGCAGTATTTT; CDR3 protein: CASSEAGDFDTQYF; D gene: TRBD2; V gene: TRBV6-1; clone size: NA; J gene: TRBJ2-3
CDR3 DNA: TGTGCCAGCAGTTCGGGACTAGCGGGGGTCTATACGCAGTATTTT; CDR3 protein: CASSSGLAGVYTQYF; D gene: TRBD2; V gene: TRBV27; clone size: NA; J gene: TRBJ2-3
CDR3 DNA: TGTGCCAGCAGCTTAGCGGACAGGGCCGATGGAGCTTTCTTT; CDR3 protein: CASSLADRADGAFF; D gene: TRBD1; V gene: TRBV7-9; clone size: NA; J gene: TRBJ1-1
CDR3 DNA: TGTGCCAGCAGCTTAGGAGCTAGCGGGAATACCTACGAGCAGTACTTC; CDR3 protein: CASSLGASGNTYEQYF; D gene: TRBD2; V gene: TRBV9; clone size: NA; J gene: TRBJ2-7
CDR3 DNA: TGTGCCAGTATATGGACAGGGAGTAGCAATCAGCCCCAGCATTTT; CDR3 protein: CASIWTGSSNQPQHF; D gene: TRBD1; V gene: TRBV19; clone size: NA; J gene: TRBJ1-5
CDR3 DNA: TGTGCCAGCAGTGGAGCACAGGGGAGGAACACTGAAGCTTTCTTT; CDR3 protein: CASSGAQGRNTEAFF; D gene: TRBD1; V gene: TRBV2; clone size: NA; J gene: TRBJ1-1
CDR3 DNA: TGTGCCAGCAGTTTAGGGACGTTGGGGAACACTGAAGCTTTCTTT; CDR3 protein: CASSLGTLGNTEAFF; D gene: NA; V gene: TRBV28; clone size: NA; J gene: TRBJ1-1
CDR3 DNA: TGCGCCAGCAGCCAAGATTACAGGCCTCGTGGCACTGAAGCTTTCTTT; CDR3 protein: CASSQDYRPRGTEAFF; D gene: NA; V gene: TRBV4-1; clone size: NA; J gene: TRBJ1-1
CDR3 DNA: TGTGCCAGCAGCATAGGGGACGTTAGGGGAAACACCATATATTTT; CDR3 protein: CASSIGDVRGNTIYF; D gene: NA; V gene: TRBV6-5; clone size: NA; J gene: TRBJ1-3
CDR3 DNA: TGTGCCAGCAGCTCGCTGAAAATGGAATCCTACGAGCAGTACTTC; CDR3 protein: CASSSLKMESYEQYF; D gene: NA; V gene: TRBV7-9; clone size: NA; J gene: TRBJ2-7
CDR3 DNA: TGTGCCAGCAGCTACGGGCCCGAACCCTACGAGCAGTACTTC; CDR3 protein: CASSYGPEPYEQYF; D gene: NA; V gene: TRBV7-2; clone size: NA; J gene: TRBJ2-7
CDR3 DNA: TGTGCCAGCAGTTACGGGGACACTTACTCTGGAAACACCATATATTTT; CDR3 protein: CASSYGDTYSGNTIYF; D gene: NA; V gene: TRBV6-6; clone size: NA; J gene: TRBJ1-3
CDR3 DNA: TGCGCCAGCAGTCAACGCCAGAACAATGAAAAACTGTTTTTT; CDR3 protein: CASSQRQNNEKLFF; D gene: NA; V gene: TRBV23-1; clone size: NA; J gene: TRBJ1-4
CDR3 DNA: TGTGCCAGCATCAGGACTAGCGGCTCCTACGAGCAGTACTTC; CDR3 protein: CASIRTSGSYEQYF; D gene: TRBD2; V gene: TRBV27; clone size: NA; J gene: TRBJ2-7
CDR3 DNA: TGCACCAGCAGCTCTGGGACTATACCCTACGAGCAGTACTTC; CDR3 protein: CTSSSGTIPYEQYF; D gene: NA; V gene: TRBV1; clone size: NA; J gene: TRBJ2-7
CDR3 DNA: TGCGCCAGCAGCTTGGATGGGGACAGGACTAATTCACCCCTCCACTTT; CDR3 protein: CASSLDGDRTNSPLHF; D gene: TRBD1; V gene: TRBV5-1; clone size: NA; J gene: TRBJ1-6
CDR3 DNA: TGTGCCAGCAGCCAAGATTCTGGCGTCTACAATGAGCAGTTCTTC; CDR3 protein: CASSQDSGVYNEQFF; D gene: NA; V gene: TRBV3-1/TRBV3-2; clone size: NA; J gene: TRBJ2-1
CDR3 DNA: TGTGCCAGCAGTTTGACTAGCGGATTTACCTACAATGAGCAGTTCTTC; CDR3 protein: CASSLTSGFTYNEQFF; D gene: TRBD2; V gene: TRBV6-5; clone size: NA; J gene: TRBJ2-1
CDR3 DNA: TGTGCCAGCAGCCCTACGGGGTCGGCTAATGAAAAACTGTTTTTT; CDR3 protein: CASSPTGSANEKLFF; D gene: NA; V gene: TRBV9; clone size: NA; J gene: TRBJ1-4
CDR3 DNA: TGCGCCAGCAGCTTGGGTGGCAGGGGCGGGGAAGAGACCCAGTACTTC; CDR3 protein: CASSLGGRGGEETQYF; D gene: NA; V gene: TRBV5-1; clone size: NA; J gene: TRBJ2-5
CDR3 DNA: TGTGCCAGCAGTTTTACTAGGACAGGGAGCTACGAGCAGTACTTC; CDR3 protein: CASSFTRTGSYEQYF; D gene: TRBD1; V gene: TRBV5-6; clone size: NA; J gene: TRBJ2-7
CDR3 DNA: TGTGCCAGCATTCGACCCCCGAACGAGCAGTACTTC; CDR3 protein: CASIRPPNEQYF; D gene: NA; V gene: TRBV28; clone size: NA; J gene: TRBJ2-7